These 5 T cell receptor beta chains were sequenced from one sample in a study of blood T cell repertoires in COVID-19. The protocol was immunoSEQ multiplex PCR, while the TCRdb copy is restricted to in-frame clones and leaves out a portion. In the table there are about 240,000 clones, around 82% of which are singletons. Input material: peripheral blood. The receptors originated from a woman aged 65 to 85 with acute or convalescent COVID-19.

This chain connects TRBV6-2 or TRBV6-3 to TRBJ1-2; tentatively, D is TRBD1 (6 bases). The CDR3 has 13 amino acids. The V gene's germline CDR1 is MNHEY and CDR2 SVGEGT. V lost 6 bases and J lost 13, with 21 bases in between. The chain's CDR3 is CASSPVRGASCTF. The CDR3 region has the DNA TGTGCCAGCAGCCCCGTTCGGGGGGCGAGTTGCACCTTC.

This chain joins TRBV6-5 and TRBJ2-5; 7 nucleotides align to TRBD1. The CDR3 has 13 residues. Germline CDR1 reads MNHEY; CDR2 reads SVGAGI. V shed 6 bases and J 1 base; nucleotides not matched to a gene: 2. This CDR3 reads CASSRDSQETQYF. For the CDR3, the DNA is TGTGCCAGCAGCCGGGACAGCCAAGAGACCCAGTACTTC.

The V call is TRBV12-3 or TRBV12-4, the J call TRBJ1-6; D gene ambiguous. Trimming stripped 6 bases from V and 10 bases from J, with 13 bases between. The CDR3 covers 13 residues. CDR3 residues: CASSLERESPLHF. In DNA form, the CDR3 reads TGTGCCAGCAGCCTGGAGAGGGAGTCACCCCTCCACTTT.

CDR3 region: CSVGPHLAGVRTEAFF. For the CDR3, the DNA is TGCAGCGTTGGTCCTCACCTGGCGGGGGTCCGGACTGAAGCTTTCTTT. The gene calls are TRBV29-1 and TRBJ1-1, with D possibly TRBD1 on 5 matching bases. The germline gives CDR1 SQVTM, CDR2 ANQGSEA. The V and J ends lost 4 bases and 5 bases respectively, with 23 bases between them. This CDR3 is 16 amino acids long.

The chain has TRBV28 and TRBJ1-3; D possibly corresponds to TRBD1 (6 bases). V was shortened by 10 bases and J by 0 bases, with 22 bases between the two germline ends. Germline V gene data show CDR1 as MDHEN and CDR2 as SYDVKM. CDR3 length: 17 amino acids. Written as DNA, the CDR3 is TGTGCCACCCTTCCCGACGGACAGCCCGTCTCTGGAAACACCATATATTTT. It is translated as CATLPDGQPVSGNTIYF.